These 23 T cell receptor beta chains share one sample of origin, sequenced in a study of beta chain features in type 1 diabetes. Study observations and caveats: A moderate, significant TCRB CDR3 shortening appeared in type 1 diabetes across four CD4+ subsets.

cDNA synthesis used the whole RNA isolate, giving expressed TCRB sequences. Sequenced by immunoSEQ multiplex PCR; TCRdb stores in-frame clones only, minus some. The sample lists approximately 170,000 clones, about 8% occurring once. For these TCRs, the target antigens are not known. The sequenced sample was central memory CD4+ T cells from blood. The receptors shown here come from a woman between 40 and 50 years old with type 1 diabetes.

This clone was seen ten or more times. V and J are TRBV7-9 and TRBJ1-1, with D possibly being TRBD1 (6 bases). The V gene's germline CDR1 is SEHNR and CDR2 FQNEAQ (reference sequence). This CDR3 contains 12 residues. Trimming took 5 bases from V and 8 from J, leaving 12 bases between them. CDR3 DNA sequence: TGTGCCAGCAGCGAGAGAGGGGGAGAAGCTTTCTTT. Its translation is CASSERGGEAFF.

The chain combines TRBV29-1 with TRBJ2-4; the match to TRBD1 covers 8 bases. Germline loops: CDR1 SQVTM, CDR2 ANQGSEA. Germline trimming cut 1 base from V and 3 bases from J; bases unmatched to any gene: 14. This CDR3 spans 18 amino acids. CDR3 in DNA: TGCAGCGTTGAAGCCCCGACAGGGGCGCAAATCCGCAAAAACATTCAGTACTTC. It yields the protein CSVEAPTGAQIRKNIQYF.

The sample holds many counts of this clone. The CDR3 DNA reads as TGCAGCGCGTTAGCGGGGGATCGGCAGTTCTTC. Translating it yields CSALAGDRQFF. The V gene is TRBV29-1, the J gene TRBJ2-1; 9 bases align to TRBD2. V shed 7 bases and J 12 bases; nucleotides not matched to a gene: 7. The length of the CDR3 is 11 residues. CDR1 SQVTM and CDR2 ANQGSEA come from the germline V gene.

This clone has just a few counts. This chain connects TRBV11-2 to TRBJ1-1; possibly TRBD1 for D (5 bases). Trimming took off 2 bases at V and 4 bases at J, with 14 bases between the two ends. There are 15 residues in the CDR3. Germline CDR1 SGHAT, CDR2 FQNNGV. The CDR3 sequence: CASSLQGSWSTEAFF. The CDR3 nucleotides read TGTGCCAGCAGCTTACAGGGTAGTTGGAGCACTGAAGCTTTCTTT.

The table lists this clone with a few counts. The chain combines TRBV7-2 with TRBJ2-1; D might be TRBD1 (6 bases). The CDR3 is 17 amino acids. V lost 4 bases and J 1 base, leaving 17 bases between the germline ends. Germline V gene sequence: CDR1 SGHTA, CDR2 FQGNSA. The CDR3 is CASSSSPNRVSYNEQFF. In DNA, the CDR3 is TGTGCCAGCAGCTCTAGCCCGAACAGGGTTTCCTACAATGAGCAGTTCTTC.

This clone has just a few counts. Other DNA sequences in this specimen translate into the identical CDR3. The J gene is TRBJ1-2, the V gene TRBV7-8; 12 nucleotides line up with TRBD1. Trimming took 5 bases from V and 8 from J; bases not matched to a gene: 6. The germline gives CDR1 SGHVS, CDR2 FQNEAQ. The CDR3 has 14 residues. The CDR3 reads CASSQGQGAQGYTF. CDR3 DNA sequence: TGTGCCAGCAGCCAGGGACAGGGGGCGCAGGGCTACACCTTC.

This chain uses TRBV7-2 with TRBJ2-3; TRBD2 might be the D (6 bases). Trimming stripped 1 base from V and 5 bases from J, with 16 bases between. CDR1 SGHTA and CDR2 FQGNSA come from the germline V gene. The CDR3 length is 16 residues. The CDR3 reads CASSLVAGPSKDTQYF. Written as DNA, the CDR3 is TGTGCCAGCAGCTTAGTGGCGGGACCGTCTAAAGATACGCAGTATTTT.

CDR3 sequence (DNA): TGTGCCAGCAACCAGGGTACGACCGGGGAGCTGTTTTTT. Amino acids: CASNQGTTGELFF. The chain links TRBV9 to TRBJ2-2, with D perhaps matching TRBD1 (5 bases). This CDR3 has 13 amino acids. Trimming cost V 6 bases and J 5 bases, with 11 bases left between them. Looked up from germline, CDR1 is SGDLS and CDR2 is YYNGEE.

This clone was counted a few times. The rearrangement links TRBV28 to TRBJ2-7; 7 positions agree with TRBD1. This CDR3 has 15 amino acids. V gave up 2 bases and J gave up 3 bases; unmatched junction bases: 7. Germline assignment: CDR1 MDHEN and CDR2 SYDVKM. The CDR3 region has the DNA TGTGCCAGCAGTTTAGGAGATAACAGGGGCTACGAGCAGTACTTC. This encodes CASSLGDNRGYEQYF.

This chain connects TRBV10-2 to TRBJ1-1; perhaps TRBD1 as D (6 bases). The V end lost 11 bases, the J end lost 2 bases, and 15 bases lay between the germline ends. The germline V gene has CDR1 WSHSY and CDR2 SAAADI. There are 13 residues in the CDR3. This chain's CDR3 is CAGASQGNTEAFF. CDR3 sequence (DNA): TGCGCCGGGGCCTCACAGGGTAACACTGAAGCTTTCTTT.

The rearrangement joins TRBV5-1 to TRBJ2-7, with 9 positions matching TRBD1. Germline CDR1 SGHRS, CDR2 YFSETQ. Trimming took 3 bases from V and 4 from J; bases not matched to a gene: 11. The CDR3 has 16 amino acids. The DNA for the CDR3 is TGCGCCAGCAGCTGGGGACAGGGTTGGGGAATTTACGAGCAGTACTTC. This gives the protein CASSWGQGWGIYEQYF.

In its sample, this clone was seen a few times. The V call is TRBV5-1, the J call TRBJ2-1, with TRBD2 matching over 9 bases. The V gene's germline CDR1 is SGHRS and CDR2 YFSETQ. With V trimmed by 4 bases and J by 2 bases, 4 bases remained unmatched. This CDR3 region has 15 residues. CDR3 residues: CASSKTSGTYNEQFF. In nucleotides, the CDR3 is TGCGCCAGCAGCAAGACTAGCGGCACCTACAATGAGCAGTTCTTC.

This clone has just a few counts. The CDR3 nucleotides are TGTGCCAACCCCGGACTAGTCGGCAATCAGCCCCAGCATTTT. This gives the protein CANPGLVGNQPQHF. The chain joins TRBV10-3 to TRBJ1-5; D is unresolved. Germline V gene sequence: CDR1 ENHRY, CDR2 SYGVKD. The length of the CDR3 is 14 residues. Trimming removed 10 bases at V and 2 bases at J, with 15 bases between.

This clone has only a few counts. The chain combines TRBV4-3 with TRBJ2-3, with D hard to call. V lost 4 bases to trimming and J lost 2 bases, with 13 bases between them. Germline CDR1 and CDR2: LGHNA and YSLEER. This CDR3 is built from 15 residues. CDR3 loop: CASSLRVLNTDTQYF. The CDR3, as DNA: TGCGCCAGCAGCCTCCGGGTCCTGAACACAGATACGCAGTATTTT.

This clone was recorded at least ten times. The CDR3 DNA reads TGTGCCAGCAGCTCTCAGACAGCAACTAATGAAAAACTGTTTTTT. Translation gives CASSSQTATNEKLFF. This chain joins TRBV7-2 and TRBJ1-4, with a possible D match to TRBD1 (5 bases). There are 15 residues in the CDR3. V was pared by 4 bases and J by 0 bases, with 9 bases between. In germline, CDR1 is SGHTA, CDR2 FQGNSA.

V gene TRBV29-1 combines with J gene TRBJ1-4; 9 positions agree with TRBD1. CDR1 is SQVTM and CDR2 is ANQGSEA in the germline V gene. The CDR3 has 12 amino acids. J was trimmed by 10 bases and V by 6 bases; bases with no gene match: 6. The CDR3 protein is CSVEGQGGKLFF. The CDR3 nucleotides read TGCAGCGTGGAGGGACAGGGCGGAAAACTGTTTTTT.

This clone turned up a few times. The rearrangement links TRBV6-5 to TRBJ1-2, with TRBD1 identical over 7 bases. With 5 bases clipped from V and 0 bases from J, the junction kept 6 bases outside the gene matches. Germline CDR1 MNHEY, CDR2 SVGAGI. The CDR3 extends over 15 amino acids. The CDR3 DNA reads TGTGCCAGCAGTCCCGGACAGGTCTCTAACTATGGCTACACCTTC. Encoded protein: CASSPGQVSNYGYTF.

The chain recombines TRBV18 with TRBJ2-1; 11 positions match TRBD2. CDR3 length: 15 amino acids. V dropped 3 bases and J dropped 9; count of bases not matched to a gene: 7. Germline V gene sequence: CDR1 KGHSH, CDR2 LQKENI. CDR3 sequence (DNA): TGTGCCAGCTCACCGACTAGCGGGACGACGGGTGAGCAGTTCTTC. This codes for CASSPTSGTTGEQFF.

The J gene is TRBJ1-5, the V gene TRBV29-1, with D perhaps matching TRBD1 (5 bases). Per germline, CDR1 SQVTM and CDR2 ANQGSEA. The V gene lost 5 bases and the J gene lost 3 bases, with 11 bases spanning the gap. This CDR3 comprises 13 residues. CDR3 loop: CSVSRGDNQPQHF. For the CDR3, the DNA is TGCAGCGTTTCCCGGGGGGACAATCAGCCCCAGCATTTT.

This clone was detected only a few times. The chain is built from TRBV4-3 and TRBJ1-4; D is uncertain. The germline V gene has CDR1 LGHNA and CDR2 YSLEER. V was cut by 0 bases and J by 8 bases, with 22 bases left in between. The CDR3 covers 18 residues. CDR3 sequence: CASSQEMEAWTAWEKLFF. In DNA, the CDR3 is TGCGCCAGCAGCCAAGAAATGGAGGCGTGGACGGCTTGGGAAAAACTGTTTTTT.

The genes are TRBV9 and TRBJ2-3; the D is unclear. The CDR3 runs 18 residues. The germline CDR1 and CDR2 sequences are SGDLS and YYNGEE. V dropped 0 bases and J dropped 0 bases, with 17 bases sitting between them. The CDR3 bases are TGTGCCAGCAGCGTAGGCGGCTCTGGAGTTTCTAGCACAGATACGCAGTATTTT. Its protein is CASSVGGSGVSSTDTQYF.

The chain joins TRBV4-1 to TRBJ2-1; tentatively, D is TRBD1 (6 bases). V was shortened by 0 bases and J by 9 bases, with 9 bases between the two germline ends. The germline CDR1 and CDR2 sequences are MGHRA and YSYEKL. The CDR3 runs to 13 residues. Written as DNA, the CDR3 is TGCGCCAGCAGCCAAGAACCCAGGGGTGAGCAGTTCTTC. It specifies CASSQEPRGEQFF.

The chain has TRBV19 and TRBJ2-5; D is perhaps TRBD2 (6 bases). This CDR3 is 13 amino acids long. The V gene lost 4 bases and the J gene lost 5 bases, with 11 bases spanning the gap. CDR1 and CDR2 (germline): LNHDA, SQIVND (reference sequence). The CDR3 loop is CASSRDWQETQYF. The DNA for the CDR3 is TGTGCCAGTAGTAGGGACTGGCAGGAGACCCAGTACTTC. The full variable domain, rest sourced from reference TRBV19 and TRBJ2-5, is DGGITQSPKYLFRKEGQNVTLSCEQNLNHDAMYWYRQDPGQGLRLIYYSQIVNDFQKGDIAEGYSVSREKKESFPLTVTSAQKNPTAFYLCASSRDWQETQYFGPGTRLLVL.